This entry features one T cell receptor (beta chain) sequence. Sequenced by immunoSEQ multiplex PCR; TCRdb stores in-frame clones only, minus some. The sample records fewer than 150,000 clones, more than 75% being singletons. This entry comes from a study of T cell responses to AZD1222 COVID-19 vaccine. Sequencing was performed on peripheral blood, taken 28 days after the second AZD1222 dose. The source is an adult who received the AZD1222 COVID-19 vaccine.

The CDR3 loop reads CASSPGGLAGITRSTDTQYF. The DNA of the CDR3 is TGTGCCAGCAGCCCTGGGGGACTAGCGGGAATTACTCGGAGCACAGATACGCAGTATTTT. The rearrangement uses TRBV5-4 and TRBJ2-3; TRBD2 agrees at 13 bases. Germline V lookup: CDR1 SGHNT, CDR2 YYREEE (reference sequence). The CDR3 extends over 20 amino acids. Trimming at V came to 4 bases and at J to 0 bases, leaving 14 bases not matched to a gene.